This TCR beta chain was identified during a study of cytomegalovirus exposure and HLA in healthy donors. Whole-study results and caveats: In an earlier analysis, productive rearrangement rates for most beta V segments clustered near 87% or 30%. In vitro testing confirmed a few CMV-associated chains as specific for CMV antigens. In most subjects, TCR beta sequences reportedly gave accurate predictions of HLA-A and HLA-B alleles.

In the PCR, 60 Vbeta and 13 Jbeta primers were used. Produced via immunoSEQ multiplex PCR; TCRdb's table is partial and in-frame only. Of 200,000 or so clones listed, over 70% were seen once; the top ten hold 1% to 1.5%. The CDR3 runs to 15 residues. Germline assignment: CDR1 MDHEN and CDR2 SYDVKM. Trimming pared 6 bases from V and 4 bases from J, leaving 17 bases between. Concerning this clone: Its specificity is unknown.

The chain joins TRBV28 to TRBJ2-3; D is perhaps TRBD1 (6 bases). The sample taken for sequencing was PBMCs. This TCR derives from a man in his thirties or forties in good health and CMV-seronegative. CDR3 bases: TGTGCCAGCAGCAACTTCCCGACAGGCCCAGATACGCAGTATTTT. This encodes CASSNFPTGPDTQYF.